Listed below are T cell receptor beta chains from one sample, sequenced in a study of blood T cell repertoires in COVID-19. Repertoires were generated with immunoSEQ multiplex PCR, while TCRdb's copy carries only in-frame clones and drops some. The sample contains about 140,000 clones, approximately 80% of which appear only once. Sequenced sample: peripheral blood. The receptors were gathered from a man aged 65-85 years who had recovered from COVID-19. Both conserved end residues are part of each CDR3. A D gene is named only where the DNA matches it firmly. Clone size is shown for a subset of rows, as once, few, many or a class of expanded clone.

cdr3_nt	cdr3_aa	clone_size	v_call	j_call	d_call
TGTGCCAGCAGTCCTACAGGGGAGAATGGCTACACCTTC	CASSPTGENGYTF	few	TRBV6-5	TRBJ1-2	TRBD1
TGCGCCAGCAGCTTGGGCCGGGGACAGGGGAATTGGGGTAATGAAAAACTGTTTTTT	CASSLGRGQGNWGNEKLFF	NA	TRBV5-1	TRBJ1-4	TRBD1
TGTGCCAGCAGCCGCCAGACAGACCAGCCCCAGCATTTT	CASSRQTDQPQHF	NA	TRBV27	TRBJ1-5	NA
TGTGCCAGCAGCTCGGGAGCTAGCGGGAGTAGGCAAGAGACCCAGTACTTC	CASSSGASGSRQETQYF	NA	TRBV28	TRBJ2-5	TRBD2
TGTGCCAGCAGTATAACAGGGGGCGCTCGCAACGAGCAGTACTTC	CASSITGGARNEQYF	once	TRBV6-5	TRBJ2-7	TRBD1
TGTGCCACCAGCGAGGGACTGCGTACGCAGTATTTT	CATSEGLRTQYF	NA	TRBV15	TRBJ2-3	NA
TGTGCCATCAGTGAGGGCGCTAGCGGATACTACAATGAGCAGTTCTTC	CAISEGASGYYNEQFF	NA	TRBV10-3	TRBJ2-1	TRBD2
TGTGCCAGCAGCGGACAGAATGGCTCCTACAATGAGCAGTTCTTC	CASSGQNGSYNEQFF	NA	TRBV6-2/TRBV6-3	TRBJ2-1	NA
TGCGCCAGCAGCCAGGCCCCGGGACAGGGGGTATATGGCTACACCTTC	CASSQAPGQGVYGYTF	NA	TRBV4-3	TRBJ1-2	TRBD1
TGTGCCAGCAGCGTAGAGAGTTGGGCAGTCAACACCGGGGAGCTGTTTTTT	CASSVESWAVNTGELFF	NA	TRBV9	TRBJ2-2	NA
TGTGCCAGCTCACCACGAGTTTACCAAGAGACCCAGTACTTC	CASSPRVYQETQYF	NA	TRBV18	TRBJ2-5	NA
TGTGCCAGCTCCCAGGGTGTTCCTGAAGCTTTCTTT	CASSQGVPEAFF	NA	TRBV18	TRBJ1-1	NA
TGTGCCAGTAGCCCGACAGGAGTGGAGCTAGAGACCCAGTACTTC	CASSPTGVELETQYF	NA	TRBV19	TRBJ2-5	NA
TGTGCCAGCAGTGGGGCTAGCGGGATGGCTGAGCAGTTCTTC	CASSGASGMAEQFF	once	TRBV6-4	TRBJ2-1	TRBD2
TGTGCCAGCAGCGTAGATCAGGGAAATCAGCCCCAGCATTTT	CASSVDQGNQPQHF	NA	TRBV9	TRBJ1-5	NA
TGTGCCAGCAGCGTAGGAGTCAGGGCCGGACGAGACGATGAGCAGTTCTTC	CASSVGVRAGRDDEQFF	NA	TRBV9	TRBJ2-1	NA
TGTGCCACCAGCAGCTACTTTTCCGGGACAGGGAGCTCCTACGAGCAGTACTTC	CATSSYFSGTGSSYEQYF	NA	TRBV15	TRBJ2-7	TRBD1
TGCGCCAGCATCCCCGGGACAGAGAACCCTGAAGCTTTCTTT	CASIPGTENPEAFF	NA	TRBV5-1	TRBJ1-1	TRBD1
TGCGCCAGCAGCTTGGCCGGCGGGGAGCTGTTTTTT	CASSLAGGELFF	NA	TRBV5-1	TRBJ2-2	NA
TGTGCCAGCAGCCGGACAGGGGCTTCCCAGCCCCAGCATTTT	CASSRTGASQPQHF	NA	TRBV7-9	TRBJ1-5	TRBD1
TGTGCCAGCAGTTTATCAGGAGGGGTCTGGCCAGATACGCAGTATTTT	CASSLSGGVWPDTQYF	NA	TRBV27	TRBJ2-3	NA
TGCAGTGCTAGAGATCCCGTCGCCCAGCATTTT	CSARDPVAQHF	NA	TRBV20-1	TRBJ1-5	NA
TGTGCCAGCTCACCTAGCCAGCACTACGAGCAGTACTTC	CASSPSQHYEQYF	NA	TRBV18	TRBJ2-7	NA
TGTGCCAGCAGCTTCCCCCAGGGCGGGAGGCCCGACAATGAGCAGTTCTTC	CASSFPQGGRPDNEQFF	NA	TRBV7-6	TRBJ2-1	TRBD2
TGTGCCATCAGTGGTAGCAGGGAGGGAGGCTACACCTTC	CAISGSREGGYTF	NA	TRBV10-3	TRBJ1-2	NA
TGTGCTAGTGGCGGGGGGACAGGAAGAACTGGGGCCAACGTCCTGACTTTC	CASGGGTGRTGANVLTF	NA	TRBV12-5	TRBJ2-6	NA
TGCGCCAGCAGCTCCGGGACAGGGGGACCTAGCGGGCCACCCGGGGCCCAGTACTTC	CASSSGTGGPSGPPGAQYF	NA	TRBV5-1	TRBJ2-5	TRBD1
TGTGCCAGCTCACTCGCCGCGGGCAGGGGGGACGAGCAGTACTTC	CASSLAAGRGDEQYF	NA	TRBV18	TRBJ2-7	NA
TGTGCCAGCAGCTCGAGCTTAGGTGGCCCAGGGGACAATGAGCAGTTCTTC	CASSSSLGGPGDNEQFF	NA	TRBV11-2	TRBJ2-1	NA
TGCGCCAGCAGCGCGGGAATCCAAGAGACCCAGTACTTC	CASSAGIQETQYF	NA	TRBV5-1	TRBJ2-5	NA
TGTGCCAGCAGCGCGGGACTAGCGGGAGGCTGGGTGGCCCAGTACTTC	CASSAGLAGGWVAQYF	few	TRBV5-4	TRBJ2-5	TRBD2
TGTGCCAGCAGTTTAAGTCGGACAGCAAATCAGCCCCAGCATTTT	CASSLSRTANQPQHF	NA	TRBV27	TRBJ1-5	NA
TGTGCCTGGAGTGCAAACCCCAGGCACCTAGCGGGCGTATTCACAGATACGCAGTATTTT	CAWSANPRHLAGVFTDTQYF	NA	TRBV30	TRBJ2-3	TRBD2
TGTGCCAGCAGTTTAGAGTCAGGGGTAGCTTTCTTT	CASSLESGVAFF	NA	TRBV28	TRBJ1-1	NA
TGTGCCATCAGTGAGTCAGCGGGTAAGACCGGGGAGCTGTTTTTT	CAISESAGKTGELFF	NA	TRBV10-3	TRBJ2-2	NA
TGTGCCAGCAGTTTAGGTGCTTTAGGGACAGCTAGGAACACTGAAGCTTTCTTT	CASSLGALGTARNTEAFF	NA	TRBV27	TRBJ1-1	TRBD1
TGTGCCAGCAGCTGGACAGTACAAGAGACCCAGTACTTC	CASSWTVQETQYF	NA	TRBV7-7	TRBJ2-5	NA
TGTGCCAGCAGTTACGATGAGACTAGCGGGAGGGATACGCAGTATTTT	CASSYDETSGRDTQYF	NA	TRBV6-2/TRBV6-3	TRBJ2-3	TRBD2
TGTGCCAGCAGCCCAGTACCCGGGAGCTATAGCAATCAGCCCCAGCATTTT	CASSPVPGSYSNQPQHF	NA	TRBV7-2	TRBJ1-5	NA
TGTGCCAGCCAGCCCAGCAGAGGGTCTGGCTACACCTTC	CASQPSRGSGYTF	NA	TRBV6-5	TRBJ1-2	NA
TGTGCCAGCAGACAGACCGTAAGCTCCTACAATGAGCAGTTCTTC	CASRQTVSSYNEQFF	NA	TRBV5-4	TRBJ2-1	NA
TGTGCCAGCAGCAGACCGGGACTAGGTGCAGATACGCAGTATTTT	CASSRPGLGADTQYF	NA	TRBV7-8	TRBJ2-3	TRBD2
TGTGCCAGCAGACTAGCGGGAGGGGCTCAGTACTTC	CASRLAGGAQYF	NA	TRBV28	TRBJ2-4	TRBD2
TGCGCCAGCAGCTTGGAGCAGTTAACGGGGGTAAAACTGTTTTTT	CASSLEQLTGVKLFF	NA	TRBV5-1	TRBJ1-4	NA
TGTGCTAGTGGTTTGGCCCTTAGCGGGACGTCCTACAATGAGCAGTTCTTC	CASGLALSGTSYNEQFF	NA	TRBV12-5	TRBJ2-1	TRBD2
TGTGCCAGTACCCATTTAACTAGCGGGAGTCGCAATGAGCAGTTCTTC	CASTHLTSGSRNEQFF	NA	TRBV19	TRBJ2-1	TRBD2
TGTGCCAGCAATCCAGCGGGACTACGGTCCAATGAGCAGTTCTTC	CASNPAGLRSNEQFF	few	TRBV9	TRBJ2-1	TRBD2